Each of the 26 T cell receptor beta chains below was sequenced from the same sample in a study of blood T cell repertoires in COVID-19. Generated by immunoSEQ multiplex PCR, the TCRdb table keeps only in-frame clones and is missing some. Of 130,000 to 150,000 clones listed, less than 80% are singletons. Sequenced sample: peripheral blood. These receptors originate from a man aged 55 to 70 with acute or convalescent COVID-19.

The chain recombines TRBV29-1 with TRBJ1-4; TRBD1 might be the D (6 bases). This CDR3 contains 12 residues. Germline V lookup: CDR1 SQVTM, CDR2 ANQGSEA. V was pared by 4 bases and J by 7 bases, with 10 bases between. CDR3 loop: CSVGSGVEKLFF. The CDR3 DNA is TGCAGCGTTGGGTCAGGGGTTGAAAAACTGTTTTTT. Filled out from reference TRBV29-1 and TRBJ1-4, the complete variable domain reads SAVISQKPSRDICQRGTSLTIQCQVDSQVTMMFWYRQQPGQSLTLIATANQGSEATYESGFVIDKFPISRPNLTFSTLTVSNMSPEDSSIYLCSVGSGVEKLFFGSGTQLSVL.

The rearrangement joins TRBV28 to TRBJ1-1; D is ambiguous. The V and J ends lost 11 bases and 3 bases respectively, with 19 bases between them. The CDR3 is 14 residues long. Germline assignment: CDR1 MDHEN and CDR2 SYDVKM. As DNA, the CDR3 is TGTGCCGGCACCCAAGGAGGGTTGGACACTGAAGCTTTCTTT. It is translated as CAGTQGGLDTEAFF.

This clone occurred a few times. This chain links TRBV25-1 with TRBJ1-4; the match to TRBD1 covers 9 bases. The CDR3 is made up of 15 amino acids. Losses at the gene ends were 6 bases for V and 8 bases for J; bases not matched to a gene: 10. Germline V gene data show CDR1 as MGHDK and CDR2 as SYGVNS. The CDR3 nucleotides read TGTGCCAGCAGCTTACCCGGGACAGGGTACGAAAAACTGTTTTTT. Protein product: CASSLPGTGYEKLFF.

The chain recombines TRBV6-2 or TRBV6-3 with TRBJ2-7, with 10 bases fitting TRBD2. The CDR3 covers 15 residues. The ends lost 2 bases at V and 5 bases at J; junction bases unmatched: 6. CDR1 MNHEY and CDR2 SVGEGT come from the germline V gene. CDR3: CASSYLSGRANEQYF. CDR3 coding DNA: TGTGCCAGCAGTTACCTGAGCGGGAGGGCCAACGAGCAGTACTTC.

The genes are TRBV6-5 and TRBJ1-2; D gene uncertain. CDR1 and CDR2 from the germline V gene are MNHEY and SVGAGI. The CDR3 runs 14 residues. V lost 2 bases and J lost 1, with 8 bases in between. In DNA, the CDR3 is TGTGCCAGCAGTTACGCGGGAGTTAACTATGGCTACACCTTC. It specifies CASSYAGVNYGYTF.

V usage is TRBV14 and J usage is TRBJ2-2; 14 bases line up with TRBD2. Trimming took 1 base from V and 4 from J; bases not matched to a gene: 11. Germline CDR1 and CDR2: SGHDN and FVKESK. The CDR3 totals 20 residues. CDR3: CASSQGQPGLAGAGTGELFF. In DNA, the CDR3 is TGTGCCAGCAGCCAAGGTCAGCCGGGACTAGCGGGAGCTGGCACCGGGGAGCTGTTTTTT.

The chain links TRBV3-1 (or the pseudogene TRBV3-2) to TRBJ1-1; 8 positions agree with TRBD1. The trim removed 1 base at V and 11 bases at J, leaving 9 bases unmatched. Per the germline V gene, CDR1 is LGHDT and CDR2 is YNNKEL (reference sequence). The CDR3 length is 14 residues. The CDR3 sequence is CASSQVAVTGDAFF. For the CDR3, the DNA is TGTGCCAGCAGCCAAGTTGCCGTGACAGGGGATGCTTTCTTT.

This clone was seen only a few times. This chain uses TRBV5-4 with TRBJ2-7, with 7 positions matching TRBD1. The J segment lost 6 bases and the V segment lost 2 bases, leaving 14 bases of the junction unmatched. Germline values: CDR1 SGHNT, CDR2 YYREEE (reference sequence). The length of the CDR3 is 16 residues. CDR3: CASSLNTAGGWTEQYF. DNA for the CDR3: TGTGCCAGCAGCTTAAATACGGCAGGGGGTTGGACCGAGCAGTACTTC.

CDR3 nucleotides: TGTGCCAGCACCCTCCTTGTAAGCGGATCGAACACCGGGGAGCTGTTTTTT. This codes for CASTLLVSGSNTGELFF. The chain uses TRBV11-2 and TRBJ2-2; D is perhaps TRBD2 (5 bases). The V and J ends lost 7 bases and 0 bases respectively, with 18 bases between them. Germline lookup yields CDR1 SGHAT and CDR2 FQNNGV. The CDR3 totals 17 residues.

This chain connects TRBV6-2 or TRBV6-3 to TRBJ1-4; weak D call: TRBD1 (6 bases). Per the germline V gene, CDR1 is MNHEY and CDR2 is SVGEGT. Trimming shortened V by 5 bases and J by 5 bases, and 18 bases separated the two germline ends. CDR3 length equals 16 residues. This CDR3 is CASSRASTGMNEKLFF. In nucleotides, the CDR3 is TGTGCCAGCAGTCGCGCCTCCACAGGGATGAATGAAAAACTGTTTTTT.

The rearrangement joins TRBV19 to TRBJ1-2, with no clear D. The CDR3 has 12 amino acids. Germline V gene lookup returns CDR1 LNHDA and CDR2 SQIVND (reference sequence). The V gene lost 5 bases and the J gene lost 0 bases, with 4 bases spanning the gap. Here the CDR3 DNA reads TGTGCCAGTAGTTCAACTAACTATGGCTACACCTTC. Its protein product is CASSSTNYGYTF.

The chain carries TRBV28 and TRBJ2-5; 9 bases align to TRBD1. This CDR3 spans 16 amino acids. Germline V gives CDR1 MDHEN, CDR2 SYDVKM. Losses at the gene ends were 6 bases for V and 2 bases for J; bases not matched to a gene: 10. The CDR3 nucleotides are TGTGCCAGCAGCCCGGACAGGGGCTGGTATCAAGAGACCCAGTACTTC. It codes for CASSPDRGWYQETQYF. The whole variable domain, filled in from reference TRBV28 and TRBJ2-5, reads DVKVTQSSRYLVKRTGEKVFLECVQDMDHENMFWYRQDPGLGLRLIYFSYDVKMKEKGDIPEGYSVSREKKERFSLILESASTNQTSMYLCASSPDRGWYQETQYFGPGTRLLVL.

A single count supports this clone. CDR3 amino acids: CASSYRQGSETQYF. CDR3 nucleotides: TGTGCCAGCAGTTACCGACAGGGCTCGGAGACCCAGTACTTC. This chain joins TRBV6-6 and TRBJ2-5, with TRBD1 matching 7 bases. The CDR3 has 14 residues. Trimming at V came to 2 bases and at J to 5 bases, leaving 5 bases not matched to a gene. From germline, CDR1 is MNHNY and CDR2 SVGAGI (reference sequence).

The chain links TRBV24-1 to TRBJ1-5; D is possibly TRBD1 (6 bases). In germline, CDR1 is KGHDR, CDR2 SFDVKD. V shed 7 bases and J shed 2 bases, with 8 bases lying between them. The CDR3 contains 13 residues. CDR3 amino acids: CATRGAGNQPQHF. The CDR3 DNA reads TGTGCCACCAGGGGGGCCGGCAATCAGCCCCAGCATTTT.

The chain couples TRBV11-3 to TRBJ1-6; D is uncertain. Germline V gives CDR1 SGHNT, CDR2 YENEEA. The CDR3 consists of 13 residues. V shed 1 base and J shed 10 bases, with 8 bases lying between them. The CDR3 coding sequence is TGTGCCAGCAGCTTAGGGCCCGGGTCACCCCTCCACTTT. This codes for CASSLGPGSPLHF.

The genes are TRBV4-2 and TRBJ1-1; a possible D gene is TRBD1 (6 bases). Germline lookup yields CDR1 LGHNA and CDR2 YNFKEQ. The CDR3 is 15 residues long. The V and J ends lost 4 bases and 7 bases respectively, with 19 bases between them. CDR3 sequence: CASSLELGTSSEAFF. The CDR3, as DNA: TGTGCCAGCAGCCTGGAGTTAGGGACATCAAGTGAAGCTTTCTTT.

In regard to this clone: Its ends do not fully match the called genes, so a read error is possible. V usage is TRBV19 and J usage is TRBJ1-1; D perhaps matches TRBD1 (5 bases). This CDR3 has 13 amino acids. Germline-derived CDR1 and CDR2 are LNHDA and SQIVND (reference sequence). The CDR3 here is CASKTRDNIEAFF. The CDR3 DNA reads as TGTGCCAGTAAGACCAGGGATAACATTGAAGCTTTCTTT.

The sample holds one count of this clone. The chain joins TRBV28 to TRBJ1-1; TRBD1 is a possible D gene (5 bases). The CDR3 has 11 residues. The germline CDR1 and CDR2 sequences are MDHEN and SYDVKM. The V gene lost 6 bases and the J gene lost 11 bases, with 13 bases spanning the gap. The CDR3 coding sequence is TGTGCCAGCAGCCGGGGGGGAGATGCTTTCTTT. The encoded protein is CASSRGGDAFF.

J is TRBJ1-5 and V is TRBV27; D is uncertain. V dropped 0 bases and J dropped 0 bases, with 3 bases sitting between them. In germline, CDR1 is MNHEY, CDR2 SMNVEV (reference sequence). The CDR3 sequence is 14 residues long. The DNA for the CDR3 is TGTGCCAGCAGTTTATCGTATAGCAATCAGCCCCAGCATTTT. Translation: CASSLSYSNQPQHF.

The DNA for the CDR3 is TGCGCCAGCAGCTCCGGGACTAGCGGGACCAATGAGCAGTTCTTC. Residues: CASSSGTSGTNEQFF. The chain is built from TRBV5-1 and TRBJ2-1, with TRBD2 matching over 13 bases. V lost 3 bases to trimming and J lost 6 bases; unmatched junction nucleotides: 3. This CDR3 has 15 residues. Germline V CDR1 and CDR2: SGHRS, YFSETQ.

The chain uses TRBV7-8 and TRBJ2-4; TRBD2 aligns across 12 bases. The CDR3 loop spans 19 amino acids. After removal of 5 bases from V and 0 bases from J, the junction contained 11 bases not matched to a gene. Germline V lookup: CDR1 SGHVS, CDR2 FQNEAQ. The CDR3 protein is CASSAGTSGYSLAKNIQYF. CDR3 DNA: TGTGCCAGCAGCGCGGGGACTAGCGGGTACTCCCTAGCCAAAAACATTCAGTACTTC.

The J gene is TRBJ2-1, the V gene TRBV5-5, with 7 bases lining up with TRBD1. With V trimmed by 6 bases and J by 5 bases, 2 bases remained unmatched. Germline-derived CDR1 and CDR2 are SGHKS and YYEKEE (reference sequence). The CDR3 extends over 12 amino acids. CDR3 sequence reads: CASTGQDNEQFF. CDR3 nucleotide sequence: TGTGCCAGCACCGGACAGGACAATGAGCAGTTCTTC.

This clone appeared a few times. The V and J genes are TRBV5-4 and TRBJ2-7; the match to TRBD2 covers 7 bases. CDR1 is SGHNT, CDR2 YYREEE, per germline (reference sequence). V lost 0 bases and J lost 5; bases outside the gene matches: 5. CDR3 length equals 14 residues. CDR3 in amino acids: CASSLGGSVNEQYF. The CDR3 DNA sequence: TGTGCCAGCAGCTTGGGCGGGAGTGTTAACGAGCAGTACTTC.

CDR3 DNA: TGTGCCAGCAAGACAGACCCCTCGGCCTACAATGAGCAGTTCTTC. Translation: CASKTDPSAYNEQFF. The J gene is TRBJ2-1, the V gene TRBV9, with D maybe TRBD1 (5 bases). Germline V lookup: CDR1 SGDLS, CDR2 YYNGEE. The V end lost 6 bases, the J end lost 2 bases, and 15 bases lay between the germline ends. This CDR3 contains 15 residues.

This clone was seen once. The chain combines TRBV4-2 with TRBJ2-5, with D unresolved. Trimming removed 1 base at V and 2 bases at J, with 14 bases between. This CDR3 has 16 residues. CDR1 is LGHNA, CDR2 YNFKEQ, per germline. The CDR3 loop reads CASSQGGFAAQETQYF. The CDR3 DNA reads as TGTGCCAGCAGCCAAGGAGGATTTGCAGCTCAAGAGACCCAGTACTTC.

The chain has TRBV28 and TRBJ1-1; 9 bases match TRBD1. The CDR3 has 15 residues. The germline CDR1 and CDR2 sequences are MDHEN and SYDVKM. The V and J ends lost 5 bases and 3 bases, in that order; junction bases with no gene match: 7. In DNA, the CDR3 is TGTGCCAGCAGTCCCGCGACAGGGGGTTACACTGAAGCTTTCTTT. Protein product: CASSPATGGYTEAFF.